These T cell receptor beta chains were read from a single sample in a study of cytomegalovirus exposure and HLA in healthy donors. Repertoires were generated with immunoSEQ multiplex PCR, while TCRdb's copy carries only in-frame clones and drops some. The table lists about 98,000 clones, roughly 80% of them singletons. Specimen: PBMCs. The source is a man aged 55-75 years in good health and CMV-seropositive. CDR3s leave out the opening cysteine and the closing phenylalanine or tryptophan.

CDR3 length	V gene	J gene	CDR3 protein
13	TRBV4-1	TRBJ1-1	ASSQLQGLNTEAF
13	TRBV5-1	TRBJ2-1	ASSLSGNLNNEQF
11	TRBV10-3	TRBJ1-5	AISPAGNQPQH
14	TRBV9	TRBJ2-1	ASSVVDLAGANEQF
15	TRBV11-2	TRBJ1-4	ASSLAPRRQSHEKLF
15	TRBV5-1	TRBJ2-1	ASSSSGGQLSYNEQF
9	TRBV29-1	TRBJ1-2	SVEARGGYT
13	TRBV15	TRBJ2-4	ATSREAVAKNIQY
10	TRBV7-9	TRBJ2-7	ASSPLSYEQY
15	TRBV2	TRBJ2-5	ASKEASGGPYQETQY
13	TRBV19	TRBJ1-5	ASAGTDRGNQPQH
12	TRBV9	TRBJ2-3	ASSDGTSGVTQY
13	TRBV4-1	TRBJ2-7	ASSQFRDRVKEQY
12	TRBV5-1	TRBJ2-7	ASSLQQEVGEQY
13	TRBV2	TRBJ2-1	ASSALAGGISEQF
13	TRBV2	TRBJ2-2	ASSGGETAPGELF
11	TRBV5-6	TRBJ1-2	ASSLDRYYGYT
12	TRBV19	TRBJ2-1	ASRRMGAGGEQF
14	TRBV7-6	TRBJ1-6	ASSLKGTLGLSPLH
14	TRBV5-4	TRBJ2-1	ASSLPGLAGNNEQF
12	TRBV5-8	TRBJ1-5	ASSLKGPNQPQH
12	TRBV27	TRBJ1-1	ASSWGQGGTEAF
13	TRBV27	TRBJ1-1	ASSLVGQGTTEAF
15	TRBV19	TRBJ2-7	ASSTPSDRGKRDEQY
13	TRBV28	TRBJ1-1	ASSSLLRTNTEAF
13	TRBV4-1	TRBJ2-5	ASSLRQGLQETQY
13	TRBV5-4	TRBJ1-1	ASSLGQGRHTEAF